This entry features one TCR beta chain sequence. This record belongs to a study of blood T cell repertoires in COVID-19. On the study more broadly: T cells, B-cell-depleted T cells, or PBMCs provided the cDNA or gDNA that served as material.

CDR3 size: 15 residues. Trimming removed 4 bases from V and 4 bases from J; junction bases left unmatched: 5. Germline V lookup: CDR1 LNHDA, CDR2 SQIVND (reference sequence). Original data processing: Nucleated cell number was recorded as an estimate derived from reference gene primer amplification. Method: immunoSEQ multiplex PCR; TCRdb's copy keeps in-frame clones and lacks some. Clone size and the V and J calls come from that table; the DNA yielded D and trimming. The table records roughly 100,000 clones, 80% to 90% of them present only once. The TCR sequence derives from a woman in her seventies with acute or convalescent COVID-19. This chain connects TRBV19 to TRBJ2-2; TRBD1 agrees at 8 bases. Sequencing was done on a sample of peripheral blood. This CDR3 reads CASSNQGAGTGELFF. The CDR3 bases are TGTGCCAGTAGTAACCAGGGGGCGGGCACCGGGGAGCTGTTTTTT.